This TCR beta chain stems from a study of T-cell memory formation after mild COVID-19. This clonotype came up a few times. TCRdb ran MiXCR on the 5' RACE reads and lists one entry per CDR3 protein. Altogether approximately 350,000 distinct CDR3 sequences are present, 14% being singletons, with the ten largest covering about 22%. The CDR3 loop spans 15 amino acids. Germline V gene data show CDR1 as DFQATT and CDR2 as SNEGSKA (reference sequence). V lost 0 bases and J lost 2, with 13 bases in between. This sequence joins TRBV20-1 and TRBJ1-1; tentative D call: TRBD1 (6 bases). The sequence came from a young man who had mild COVID-19 (a few samples of this study predate the infection). Cell type and time point are not known. The sample comprised PBMCs or a T cell subset sorted from them (not recorded which). The CDR3 spells CSARDLAGENTEAFF. DNA of the CDR3: TGCAGTGCTAGAGATCTAGCAGGGGAAAACACTGAAGCTTTCTTT.